This T cell receptor beta chain is from a study of PD-1 blockade in mismatch repair-deficient tumors. Study overall: Patients had eleven to twelve mismatch repair-deficient cancer types and were previously treated and progressing.

V gave up 2 bases and J gave up 6 bases, with 9 bases separating them. Per germline, CDR1 SGHAT and CDR2 FQNNGV. The CDR3 runs to 13 residues. The method was immunoSEQ multiplex PCR; TCRdb's version includes in-frame clones alone and lacks a portion of them. The table records under 50,000 clones, 65% to 80% of them present only once. The sequence came from an adult with mismatch repair-deficient cancer. The chain combines TRBV11-2 with TRBJ2-3; D possibly corresponds to TRBD2 (5 bases). The sample was PBMCs, taken before pembrolizumab treatment. This CDR3 reads CASSLTSWDTQYF. CDR3 nucleotide sequence: TGTGCCAGCAGCTTAACTAGTTGGGATACGCAGTATTTT.